This TCR beta chain was recovered during a study of immune heterogeneity within non-small cell lung tumors. Study-wide points: Identical dominant CDR3 beta clonotypes recurred across tumor sites within a patient, alongside site-unique high-frequency clones. For local T-cell clonality, the correlation with local tumor mutational burden was moderate but significant (R roughly 0.34).

TCR beta CDR3 regions came from multiplex PCR with 32 forward V and 13 reverse J primers. Via MiXCR, TCRdb re-called the multiplex PCR reads, giving one row per CDR3 protein. The sample lists over 9,000 distinct CDR3 sequences, roughly 29% occurring once. V lost 4 bases and J lost 7, with 19 bases in between. This CDR3 has 16 amino acids. Per germline, CDR1 WSHSY and CDR2 SAAADI. Genomic DNA extracted from bulk tumor tissue served as template. A total of about 0.6 ug was used per sample. Biopsies that were spaced far apart were taken, several per primary tumor, during surgery. Curative operations were performed on patients who had untreated, newly diagnosed non-small cell lung cancer. Every donor was a newly diagnosed non-small cell lung cancer patient having surgery with curative intent. By share, this clonotype counts as medium-sized. The target antigen is unknown.

This chain connects TRBV10-2 to TRBJ1-4, with D perhaps matching TRBD1 (5 bases). The sequenced material came from lung tumor tissue. The TCR originated in a man aged 50-59 years with non-small cell lung cancer. In nucleotides, the CDR3 is TGCGCCAGCAGTGTCTCCGGGGCCCGGAAGGGTGAAAAACTGTTTTTT. Translated, it gives CASSVSGARKGEKLFF.